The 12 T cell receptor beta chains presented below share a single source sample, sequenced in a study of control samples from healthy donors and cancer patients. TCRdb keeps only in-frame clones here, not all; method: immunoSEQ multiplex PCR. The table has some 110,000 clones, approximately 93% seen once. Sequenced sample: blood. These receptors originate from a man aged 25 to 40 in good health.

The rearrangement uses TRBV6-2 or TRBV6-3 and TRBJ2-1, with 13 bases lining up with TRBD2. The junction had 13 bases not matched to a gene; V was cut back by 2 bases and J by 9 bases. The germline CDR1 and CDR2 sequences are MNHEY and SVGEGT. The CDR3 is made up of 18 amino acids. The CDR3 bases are TGTGCCAGCAGTTACAATAGATTGACTAGCGGGGGGTATGTTGAGCAGTTCTTC. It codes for CASSYNRLTSGGYVEQFF.

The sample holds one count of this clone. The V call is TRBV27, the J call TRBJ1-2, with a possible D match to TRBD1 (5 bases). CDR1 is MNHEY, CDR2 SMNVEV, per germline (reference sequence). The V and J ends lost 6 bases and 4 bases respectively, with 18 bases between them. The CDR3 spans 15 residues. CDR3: CASSHRGGAFYGYTF. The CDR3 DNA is TGTGCCAGCAGCCATAGGGGAGGGGCGTTCTATGGCTACACCTTC.

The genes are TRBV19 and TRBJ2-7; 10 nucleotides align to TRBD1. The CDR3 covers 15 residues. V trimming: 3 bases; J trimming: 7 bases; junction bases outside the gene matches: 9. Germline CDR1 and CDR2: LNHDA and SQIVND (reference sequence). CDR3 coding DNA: TGTGCCAGTAGTATTGTCGACAGGGGGCTAGAAGAGCAGTACTTC. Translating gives CASSIVDRGLEEQYF.

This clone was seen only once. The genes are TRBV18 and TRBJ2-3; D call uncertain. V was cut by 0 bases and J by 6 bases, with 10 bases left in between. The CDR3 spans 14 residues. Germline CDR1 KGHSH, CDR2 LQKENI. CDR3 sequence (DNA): TGTGCCAGCTCACCACCTAGAACTACCGATACGCAGTATTTT. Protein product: CASSPPRTTDTQYF.

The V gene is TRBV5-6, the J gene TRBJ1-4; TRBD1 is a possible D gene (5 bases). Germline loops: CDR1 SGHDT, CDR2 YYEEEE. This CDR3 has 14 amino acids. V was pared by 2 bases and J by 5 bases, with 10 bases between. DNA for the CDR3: TGTGCCAGCAGCTTAGGTCAGGGCAATGAAAAACTGTTTTTT. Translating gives CASSLGQGNEKLFF.

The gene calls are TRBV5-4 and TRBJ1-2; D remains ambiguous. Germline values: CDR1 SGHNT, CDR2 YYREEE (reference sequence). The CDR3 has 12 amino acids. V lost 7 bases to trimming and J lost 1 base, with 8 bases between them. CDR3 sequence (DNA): TGTGCCAGCGCGATACTTAACTATGGCTACACCTTC. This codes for CASAILNYGYTF.

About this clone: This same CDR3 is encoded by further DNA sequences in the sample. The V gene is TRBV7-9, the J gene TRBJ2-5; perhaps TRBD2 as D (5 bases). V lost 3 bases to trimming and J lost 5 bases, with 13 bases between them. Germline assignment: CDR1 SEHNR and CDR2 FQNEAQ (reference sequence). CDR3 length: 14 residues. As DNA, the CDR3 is TGTGCCAGCAGCTTCTGGACTCTGGAGGAGACCCAGTACTTC. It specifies CASSFWTLEETQYF.

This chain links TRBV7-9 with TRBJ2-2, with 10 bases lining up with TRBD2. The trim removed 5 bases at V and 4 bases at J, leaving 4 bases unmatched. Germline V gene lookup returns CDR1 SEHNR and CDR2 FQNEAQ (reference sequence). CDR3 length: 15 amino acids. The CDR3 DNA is TGTGCCAGCAGCGCACTAGCGGGAAGCACCGGGGAGCTGTTTTTT. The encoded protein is CASSALAGSTGELFF. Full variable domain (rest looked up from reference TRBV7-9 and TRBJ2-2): DTGVSQNPRHKITKRGQNVTFRCDPISEHNRLYWYRQTLGQGPEFLTYFQNEAQLEKSRLLSDRFSAERPKGSFSTLEIQRTEQGDSAMYLCASSALAGSTGELFFGEGSRLTVL.

The CDR3 here is CASRGEARNSPLHF. CDR3 coding DNA: TGTGCCAGCCGGGGTGAGGCTCGTAATTCACCCCTCCACTTT. J is TRBJ1-6 and V is TRBV6-5; D not certain. CDR3 length: 14 amino acids. The ends were cut back, 8 bases at V and 6 bases at J, with 14 bases in the middle. Germline CDR1 and CDR2: MNHEY and SVGAGI.

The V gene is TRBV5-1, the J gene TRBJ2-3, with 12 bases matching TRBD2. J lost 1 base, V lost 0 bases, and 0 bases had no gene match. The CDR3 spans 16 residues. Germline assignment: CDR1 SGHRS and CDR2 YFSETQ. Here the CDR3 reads CASSLGLAGGTDTQYF. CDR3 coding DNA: TGCGCCAGCAGCTTGGGACTAGCGGGGGGCACAGATACGCAGTATTTT.

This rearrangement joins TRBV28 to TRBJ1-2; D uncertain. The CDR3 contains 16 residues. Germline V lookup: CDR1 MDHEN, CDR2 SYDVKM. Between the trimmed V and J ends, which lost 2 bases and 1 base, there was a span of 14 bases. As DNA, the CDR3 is TGTGCCAGCAGTTTAGGGCGGGCACTACTTAACTATGGCTACACCTTC. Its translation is CASSLGRALLNYGYTF.

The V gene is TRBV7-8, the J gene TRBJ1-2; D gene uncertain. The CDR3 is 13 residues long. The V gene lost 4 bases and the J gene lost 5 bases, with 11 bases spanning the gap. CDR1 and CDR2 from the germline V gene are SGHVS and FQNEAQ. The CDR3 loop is CASSSVDRYGYTF. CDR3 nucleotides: TGTGCCAGCAGCTCTGTGGACCGTTATGGCTACACCTTC.